What follows are 22 T cell receptor beta chains derived from one specimen sequenced in a study of metastatic and nonmetastatic thyroid tumors. Prior to thyroid surgery, none of the patients had received any treatment. TCRdb reanalyzed the PCR reads via MiXCR. The data hold about 92,000 clones, with around 14% observed a single time. The sample consisted of blood. These receptors came from a female donor with papillary thyroid cancer or a benign thyroid nodule (not recorded which). Some clones in this sample may be carry-over from other donors' samples.

This clone was recorded at least ten times. J is TRBJ2-5 and V is TRBV28; 8 positions match TRBD2. The V segment lost 3 bases and the J segment 5 bases; nucleotides outside the gene matches: 5. Germline CDR1 is MDHEN and CDR2 is SYDVKM. This CDR3 region has 14 residues. The CDR3 region is CASSFRGGEETQYF. The CDR3 DNA is TGTGCCAGCAGTTTCCGGGGGGGAGAGGAGACCCAGTACTTC.

This clone was seen many times. The V call is TRBV5-1, the J call TRBJ1-2, with 10 nucleotides matching TRBD1. Germline lookup yields CDR1 SGHRS and CDR2 YFSETQ. The trim removed 3 bases at V and 0 bases at J, leaving 8 bases unmatched. The CDR3 extends over 17 amino acids. As DNA, the CDR3 is TGCGCCAGCAGCTGGGACGTGGACAGGGGGGCTAACTATGGCTACACCTTC. This sequence encodes CASSWDVDRGANYGYTF.

This clone was recorded many times. The V and J genes are TRBV28 and TRBJ1-3; no firm D call. CDR1 MDHEN and CDR2 SYDVKM come from the germline V gene. The CDR3 extends over 12 amino acids. Trimming removed 5 bases at V and 5 bases at J, with 7 bases between. In DNA, the CDR3 is TGTGCCAGCAGTGGAACTCGAAACACCATATATTTT. Protein product: CASSGTRNTIYF.

This clone was seen many times. The gene calls are TRBV19 and TRBJ2-2; D is undetermined. Germline V gene lookup returns CDR1 LNHDA and CDR2 SQIVND (reference sequence). The CDR3 loop spans 14 amino acids. Trimming took 2 bases from V and 2 from J, leaving 6 bases between them. The CDR3: CASSISGNTGELFF. The CDR3 DNA reads as TGTGCCAGTAGTATAAGTGGCAACACCGGGGAGCTGTTTTTT.

A few counts support this clone. With a much larger clone just one base away, this may be a read error. This chain joins TRBV5-1 and TRBJ2-3; TRBD2 is a possible D gene (6 bases). This CDR3 is 12 amino acids long. Deletions cut 2 bases from V and 8 bases from J, with 9 bases between. CDR1 and CDR2 from the germline V gene are SGHRS and YFSETQ. The CDR3 DNA reads TGCGCCAGCAGCTTTGGGGGAGGTACGCAGTATTTT. Its translation: CASSFGGGTQYF.

The chain uses TRBV27 and TRBJ1-5; the match to TRBD1 covers 7 bases. CDR3 length: 13 amino acids. Trimming cost V 6 bases and J 8 bases; bases outside gene matches: 7. Germline V gene lookup returns CDR1 MNHEY and CDR2 SMNVEV (reference sequence). The CDR3 DNA reads TGTGCCAGCAGACGTACAGGGGACAAGCCCCAGCATTTT. This codes for CASRRTGDKPQHF.

Comment on this clone: A much larger clone is a single base away; this may be a read error. This chain connects TRBV10-3 to TRBJ2-1; TRBD2 might be the D (6 bases). Germline lookup yields CDR1 ENHRY and CDR2 SYGVKD. The CDR3 loop spans 12 amino acids. V lost 5 bases and J lost 5, with 7 bases in between. The CDR3 DNA follows: TGTGCCATCAGTTTAGCGGACAATGAGCAGTTCTTC. Its translation is CAISLADNEQFF.

The sample holds many counts of this clone. The rearrangement joins TRBV19 to TRBJ1-2; D unclear. The germline CDR1 and CDR2 sequences are LNHDA and SQIVND (reference sequence). This CDR3 region has 12 residues. The V and J ends lost 1 base and 12 bases respectively, with 12 bases between them. The DNA of the CDR3 is TGTGCCAGTAGTATAGGTGAGAATATCCACACCTTC. This gives the protein CASSIGENIHTF.

The table lists this clone with many counts. This chain uses TRBV28 with TRBJ2-1, with D unresolved. Trimming shortened V by 5 bases and J by 4 bases, and 18 bases separated the two germline ends. CDR1 and CDR2 from the germline V gene are MDHEN and SYDVKM. The CDR3 is 16 residues long. The CDR3 DNA sequence: TGTGCCAGCAGTCGCGACCACTCAGTTGGGTACAATGAGCAGTTCTTC. This codes for CASSRDHSVGYNEQFF.

This clone was seen at least ten times. V and J are TRBV6-1 and TRBJ2-2; a weak D match, TRBD1 (5 bases). CDR1 and CDR2 (germline): MNHNS, SASEGT. The CDR3 length is 16 residues. Trimming removed 6 bases from V and 2 bases from J, with 16 bases in between. The CDR3 coding sequence is TGTGCCAGCAGACTCCAACCGACAGTAAACACCGGGGAGCTGTTTTTT. Residues: CASRLQPTVNTGELFF.

Concerning this clone itself: With a much larger clone just one base away, this may be a read error. Other DNA sequences in this sample translate to the same CDR3. The chain links TRBV20-1 to TRBJ2-1; D might be TRBD1 or TRBD2, each matching 5 bases. The CDR3 contains 14 residues. V lost 6 bases, J lost 1 base, and 13 bases lay in between. The V gene's germline CDR1 is DFQATT and CDR2 SNEGSKA (reference sequence). The CDR3 DNA reads as TGCAGTGCACTCCGGGACCTGTCCTACAATGAGCAGTTCTTC. This translates into CSALRDLSYNEQFF.

This clone was seen a handful of times. The chain couples TRBV5-6 to TRBJ2-1; TRBD2 is a possible D gene (6 bases). Trimming shortened V by 0 bases and J by 16 bases, and 11 bases separated the two germline ends. The CDR3 extends over 11 amino acids. Germline values: CDR1 SGHDT, CDR2 YYEEEE. As DNA, the CDR3 is TGTGCCAGCAGCTTGGGGAGGGTGAGATTCTTC. The encoded protein is CASSLGRVRFF.

This clone was observed at least ten times. The chain has TRBV9 and TRBJ1-6; 7 bases agree with TRBD1. Germline V lookup: CDR1 SGDLS, CDR2 YYNGEE. The trim removed 6 bases at V and 6 bases at J, leaving 6 bases unmatched. The CDR3 contains 14 residues. The CDR3 protein is CASTEGARNSPLHF. The CDR3 DNA reads TGTGCCAGCACCGAGGGGGCCCGTAATTCACCCCTCCACTTT.

This clone was counted ten times or more. This chain uses TRBV28 with TRBJ1-6, with D possibly TRBD1 on 5 matching bases. V shed 2 bases and J shed 8 bases, with 13 bases lying between them. Germline values: CDR1 MDHEN, CDR2 SYDVKM. This CDR3 spans 15 amino acids. CDR3 DNA sequence: TGTGCCAGCAGTTTAAGCCGGGACGGGTATTCACCCCTCCACTTT. Protein product: CASSLSRDGYSPLHF. Using reference TRBV28 and TRBJ1-6 for the parts outside the CDR3, the full variable domain is DVKVTQSSRYLVKRTGEKVFLECVQDMDHENMFWYRQDPGLGLRLIYFSYDVKMKEKGDIPEGYSVSREKKERFSLILESASTNQTSMYLCASSLSRDGYSPLHFGNGTRLTVT.

This clone came up a few times. A much larger clone differs by one base, so this may be a read error. This chain connects TRBV28 to TRBJ2-3; unclear D gene. The CDR3 has 11 amino acids. Trimming shortened V by 7 bases and J by 11 bases, and 13 bases separated the two germline ends. Germline values: CDR1 MDHEN, CDR2 SYDVKM. CDR3: CASKRGGQQYF. The CDR3 DNA sequence: TGTGCCAGCAAACGAGGTGGGCAGCAGTATTTT.

This clone was recorded a few times. A much bigger clone sits one base away, suggesting this may be a read error. The sample has other DNA sequences that encode this CDR3 too. V gene TRBV19 combines with J gene TRBJ2-5, with 8 positions matching TRBD2. Germline V gene lookup returns CDR1 LNHDA and CDR2 SQIVND (reference sequence). V lost 5 bases and J lost 4; bases outside the gene matches: 9. The CDR3 sequence is 15 residues long. CDR3 DNA: TGTGCCAGTAGTCTCCTAGCGGGTGGACGAGAGACCCAGTACTTC. Protein sequence: CASSLLAGGRETQYF.

This clone was detected ten times or more. The genes are TRBV4-1 and TRBJ2-7; D is perhaps TRBD1 (6 bases). Germline V gives CDR1 MGHRA, CDR2 YSYEKL. V lost 2 bases and J 6 bases, leaving 14 bases between the germline ends. The CDR3 totals 14 residues. The CDR3 DNA sequence: TGCGCCAGCAGCCAATGGGTACAGGGACCCGAGCAGTACTTC. Translated, it gives CASSQWVQGPEQYF.

This clone has only one observation. This CDR3 is CAISDGTVCTSVAKNIQYF. As DNA, the CDR3 is TGTGCCATCAGTGACGGGACAGTGTGTACATCCGTAGCCAAAAACATTCAGTACTTC. The chain combines TRBV10-3 with TRBJ2-4, with 7 bases fitting TRBD1. CDR1 and CDR2 (germline): ENHRY, SYGVKD. The ends lost 3 bases at V and 0 bases at J; junction bases unmatched: 14. The CDR3 runs to 19 residues.

The sample holds a few counts of this clone. A much larger clonotype is one base distant, so this may be a read error. This likely comes from a read error, as the CDR3 has no conserved phenylalanine or tryptophan at its end. J is TRBJ1-2 and V is TRBV19; no definite D call. This CDR3 spans 13 amino acids. Trimming shortened V by 4 bases and J by 7 bases, and 13 bases separated the two germline ends. CDR1 LNHDA and CDR2 SQIVND come from the germline V gene (reference sequence). Written as DNA, the CDR3 is TGTGCCAGTAGTAGGACCGACCAATTTGGCTACACCCTC. It codes for CASSRTDQFGYTL.

The chain combines TRBV2 with TRBJ1-1, with D unclear. The CDR3 loop spans 13 amino acids. The germline V gene encodes CDR1 SNHLY and CDR2 FYNNEI. V lost 7 bases and J 5 bases, leaving 14 bases between the germline ends. The CDR3 sequence is CASNVGWVTEAFF. The CDR3 region has the DNA TGTGCCAGCAACGTAGGTTGGGTTACTGAAGCTTTCTTT.

CDR3 nucleotide sequence: TGTGCCAGCAGCTTAGGCACCATTGTGTGGAGCACTGAAGCTTTCTTT. The encoded protein is CASSLGTIVWSTEAFF. The chain is built from TRBV11-1 and TRBJ1-1; no clear D gene. The CDR3 has 16 amino acids. Germline lookup yields CDR1 SGHAT and CDR2 FQDESV (reference sequence). The V end lost 1 base, the J end lost 4 bases, and 16 bases lay between the germline ends.

Many counts were recorded for this clone. The chain has TRBV29-1 and TRBJ2-5; D unclear. Germline CDR1 and CDR2: SQVTM and ANQGSEA. The V and J ends lost 3 bases and 5 bases respectively, with 7 bases between them. This CDR3 is built from 11 residues. CDR3 coding DNA: TGCAGCGTTGACCCCGGGGAGACCCAGTACTTC. Protein sequence: CSVDPGETQYF. The full variable domain, with the rest looked up from reference TRBV29-1 and TRBJ2-5, is SAVISQKPSRDICQRGTSLTIQCQVDSQVTMMFWYRQQPGQSLTLIATANQGSEATYESGFVIDKFPISRPNLTFSTLTVSNMSPEDSSIYLCSVDPGETQYFGPGTRLLVL.